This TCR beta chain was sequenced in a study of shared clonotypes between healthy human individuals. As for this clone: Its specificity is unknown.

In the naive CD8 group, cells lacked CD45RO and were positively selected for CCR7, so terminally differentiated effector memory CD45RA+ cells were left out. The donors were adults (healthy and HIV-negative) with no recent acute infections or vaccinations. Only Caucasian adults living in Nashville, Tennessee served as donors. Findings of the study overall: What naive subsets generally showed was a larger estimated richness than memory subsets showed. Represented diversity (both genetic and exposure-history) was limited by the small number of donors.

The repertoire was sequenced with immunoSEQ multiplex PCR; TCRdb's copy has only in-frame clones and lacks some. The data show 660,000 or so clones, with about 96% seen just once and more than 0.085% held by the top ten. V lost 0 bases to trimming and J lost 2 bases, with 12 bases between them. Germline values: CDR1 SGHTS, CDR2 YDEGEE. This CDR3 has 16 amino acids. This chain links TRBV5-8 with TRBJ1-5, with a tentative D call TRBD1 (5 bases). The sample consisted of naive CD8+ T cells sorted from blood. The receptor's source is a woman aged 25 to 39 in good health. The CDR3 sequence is CASSLAGTWGNQPQHF. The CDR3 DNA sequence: TGTGCCAGCAGCTTGGCCGGGACTTGGGGCAATCAGCCCCAGCATTTT. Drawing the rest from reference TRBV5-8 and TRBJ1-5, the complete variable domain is EAGVTQSPTHLIKTRGQQATLRCSPISGHTSVYWYQQALGLGLQFLLWYDEGEERNRGNFPPRFSGRQFPNYSSELNVNALELEDSALYLCASSLAGTWGNQPQHFGDGTRLSIL.